These T cell receptor beta chains were read from a single sample in a study of ipilimumab plus nivolumab after autologous stem cell transplantation. Libraries were prepared by immunoSEQ multiplex PCR; TCRdb keeps only in-frame clonotypes and omits some of them. The sample has 20,000 to 25,000 clones, over 65% seen once. The sequencing here drew on PBMCs, taken in a trial of ipilimumab plus nivolumab as post-transplant consolidation. The receptors come from a male donor with diffuse large B-cell lymphoma. CDR3s include the opening cysteine and the closing phenylalanine or tryptophan. A D gene is named only where the DNA matches it firmly. Clone size is given for some rows only: seen once, a few or many times, or a class if the clone is expanded.

J gene: TRBJ2-3
V gene: TRBV30
D gene: TRBD2
clone size: few
CDR3 DNA: TGTGCCTGGGGAATAGCGGGAGGGAGACATACGCAGTATTTT
CDR3 protein: CAWGIAGGRHTQYF

J gene: TRBJ2-2
V gene: TRBV19
D gene: .
clone size: once
CDR3 DNA: TGTGCCAGTAGTACCCCGGGGCGGAACACCGGGGAGCTGTTTTTT
CDR3 protein: CASSTPGRNTGELFF

J gene: TRBJ2-4
V gene: TRBV30
D gene: .
clone size: .
CDR3 DNA: TGTGCCTGGAGTCGGGATTATAACATTCAGTACTTC
CDR3 protein: CAWSRDYNIQYF

J gene: TRBJ2-1
V gene: TRBV27
D gene: TRBD2
clone size: .
CDR3 DNA: TGTGCCAGCAGTCCCGGACTAGCGGAGTACAATGAGCAGTTCTTC
CDR3 protein: CASSPGLAEYNEQFF

J gene: TRBJ2-7
V gene: TRBV5-1
D gene: TRBD2
clone size: few
CDR3 DNA: TGCGCCAGCAGCGCGGAGCCGGGACTAGCGGGGGGGAACGAGCAGTACTTC
CDR3 protein: CASSAEPGLAGGNEQYF

J gene: TRBJ2-1
V gene: TRBV29-1
D gene: TRBD2
clone size: .
CDR3 DNA: TGCAGCGTCCGGACTAGCGGGAGGGCCCCAAATGAGCAGTTCTTC
CDR3 protein: CSVRTSGRAPNEQFF

J gene: TRBJ2-7
V gene: TRBV9
D gene: .
clone size: .
CDR3 DNA: TGTGCCAGCAGCAGAGACAGCGGCGAGCAGTACTTC
CDR3 protein: CASSRDSGEQYF

J gene: TRBJ2-1
V gene: TRBV9
D gene: .
clone size: .
CDR3 DNA: TGTGCCAGCAGCGTAGGGGTTAGCGGAGCCTACAATGAGCAGTTCTTC
CDR3 protein: CASSVGVSGAYNEQFF

J gene: TRBJ2-2
V gene: TRBV4-2
D gene: .
clone size: .
CDR3 DNA: TGTGCCAGCAGCCAAGGGGTGGGGGCCAACACCGGGGAGCTGTTTTTT
CDR3 protein: CASSQGVGANTGELFF

J gene: TRBJ1-4
V gene: TRBV7-8
D gene: .
clone size: .
CDR3 DNA: TGTGCCAGCAGCTTTGGGGGTCGCGAAAAACTGTTTTTT
CDR3 protein: CASSFGGREKLFF

J gene: TRBJ1-1
V gene: TRBV30
D gene: .
clone size: .
CDR3 DNA: TGTGCCTGGAGTGTAGGCCCAAATTTAAACGCTGAAGCTTTCTTT
CDR3 protein: CAWSVGPNLNAEAFF

J gene: TRBJ2-7
V gene: TRBV6-6
D gene: TRBD2
clone size: .
CDR3 DNA: TGTGCCAGCAGCCTAGCGGGGGGCGCAGGTAGAGAGCAGTACTTC
CDR3 protein: CASSLAGGAGREQYF

J gene: TRBJ2-3
V gene: TRBV11-2
D gene: .
clone size: .
CDR3 DNA: TGTGCCAGCAGCTTAGATATGGGGGATACGCAGTATTTT
CDR3 protein: CASSLDMGDTQYF

J gene: TRBJ1-1
V gene: TRBV21-1
D gene: .
clone size: .
CDR3 DNA: TGTGCCAGCAGCAAACCCAGTGAAGCTTTCTTT
CDR3 protein: CASSKPSEAFF

J gene: TRBJ1-1
V gene: TRBV10-3
D gene: .
clone size: .
CDR3 DNA: TGTGCCATCAGTGCGGGCGAGACTGAAGCTTTCTTT
CDR3 protein: CAISAGETEAFF

J gene: TRBJ2-3
V gene: TRBV2
D gene: .
clone size: once
CDR3 DNA: TGTGCCAGCAGTAAGATCACAGATACGCAGTATTTT
CDR3 protein: CASSKITDTQYF

J gene: TRBJ1-2
V gene: TRBV5-1
D gene: .
clone size: medium-sized
CDR3 DNA: TGCGCCAGCAGCTTGGATGGGAAGGGCTACACCTTC
CDR3 protein: CASSLDGKGYTF

J gene: TRBJ2-2
V gene: TRBV7-3
D gene: .
clone size: .
CDR3 DNA: TGTGCCAGCAGCTTAGGTCAGAGCACCGGGGAGCTGTTTTTT
CDR3 protein: CASSLGQSTGELFF

J gene: TRBJ2-1
V gene: TRBV18
D gene: TRBD1
clone size: few
CDR3 DNA: TGTGCCAGCTCACCACGGTCTTGGGGGACAGGGATCGATGAGCAGTTCTTC
CDR3 protein: CASSPRSWGTGIDEQFF

J gene: TRBJ1-4
V gene: TRBV2
D gene: .
clone size: large
CDR3 DNA: TGTGCCAGCAGTGTCGCGGGTGAAAAACTGTTTTTT
CDR3 protein: CASSVAGEKLFF

J gene: TRBJ2-1
V gene: TRBV29-1
D gene: TRBD1
clone size: once
CDR3 DNA: TGCAGCGTTGAACTGACAGGGAGCTTCTACAATGAGCAGTTCTTC
CDR3 protein: CSVELTGSFYNEQFF

J gene: TRBJ1-4
V gene: TRBV2
D gene: TRBD1
clone size: .
CDR3 DNA: TGTGCCAGCAGTGAGCAGGGGACAGCAACTAATGAAAAACTGTTTTTT
CDR3 protein: CASSEQGTATNEKLFF

J gene: TRBJ2-1
V gene: TRBV7-7
D gene: .
clone size: .
CDR3 DNA: TGTGCTAGCAGCCCCCGATTGAGCTCCTACAATGAGCAGTTCTTC
CDR3 protein: CASSPRLSSYNEQFF